This T cell receptor (beta chain) was profiled in a study of CD8+CD57+ T cells in acquired aplastic anemia. Across the whole study: Sorting CD4+ and CD8+ cells gave DNA averaging approximately 3 ug. Read counts for CD4+ cells (from healthy donors) averaged about 10.8 million.

General study results and limits: Patients and controls shared some 30 CD8+ CDR3 sequences. Patients versus controls showed no significant CD8+ Simpson's diversity difference.

Genomic DNA was employed as the template in profiling TCR beta VDJ and CDR3. Each CDR3 protein is one row after TCRdb ran MiXCR on the reads. The sample has a few hundred thousand distinct CDR3 sequences, about 37% seen once. Germline values: CDR1 MNHEY, CDR2 SMNVEV (reference sequence). The ends lost 7 bases at V and 6 bases at J; junction bases unmatched: 7. The CDR3 runs to 13 residues. This clonotype was picked up many times. What it binds is not known. The rearrangement links TRBV27 to TRBJ2-7; 9 nucleotides agree with TRBD1. The sample consisted of sorted CD4+, CD8+, or CD8+CD57+ T cells (not recorded which) from PBMCs. This clonotype was obtained from a human donor in good health, serving as a control. CDR3: CASNRDRVGEQYF. CDR3 sequence (DNA): TGTGCCAGCAACCGGGACAGGGTTGGCGAGCAGTACTTC.